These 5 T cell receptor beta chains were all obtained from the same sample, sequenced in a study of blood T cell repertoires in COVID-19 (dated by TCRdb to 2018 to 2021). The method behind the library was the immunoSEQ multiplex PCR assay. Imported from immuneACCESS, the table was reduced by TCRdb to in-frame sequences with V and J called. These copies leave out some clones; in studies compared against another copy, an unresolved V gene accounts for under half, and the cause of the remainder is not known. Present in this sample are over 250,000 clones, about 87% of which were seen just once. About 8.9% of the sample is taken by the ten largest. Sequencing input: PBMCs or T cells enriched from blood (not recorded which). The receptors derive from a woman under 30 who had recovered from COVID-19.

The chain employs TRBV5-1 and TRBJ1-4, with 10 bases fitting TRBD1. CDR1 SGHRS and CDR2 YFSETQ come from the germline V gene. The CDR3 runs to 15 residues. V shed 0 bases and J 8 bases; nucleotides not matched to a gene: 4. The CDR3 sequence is CASSLGVTGGEKLFF. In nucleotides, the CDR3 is TGCGCCAGCAGCTTGGGGGTGACAGGGGGCGAAAAACTGTTTTTT.

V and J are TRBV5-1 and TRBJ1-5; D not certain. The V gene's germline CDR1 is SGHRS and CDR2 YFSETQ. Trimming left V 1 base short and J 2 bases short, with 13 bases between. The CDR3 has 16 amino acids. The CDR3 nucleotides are TGCGCCAGCAGCTTGACATCAGGAATAGGCAATCAGCCCCAGCATTTT. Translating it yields CASSLTSGIGNQPQHF. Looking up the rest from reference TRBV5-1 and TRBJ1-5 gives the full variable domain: KAGVTQTPRYLIKTRGQQVTLSCSPISGHRSVSWYQQTPGQGLQFLFEYFSETQRNKGNFPGRFSGRQFSNSRSEMNVSTLELGDSALYLCASSLTSGIGNQPQHFGDGTRLSIL.

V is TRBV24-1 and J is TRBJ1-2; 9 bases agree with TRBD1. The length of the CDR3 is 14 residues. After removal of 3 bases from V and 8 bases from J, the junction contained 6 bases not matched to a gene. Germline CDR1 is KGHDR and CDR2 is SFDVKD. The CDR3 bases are TGTGCCACCAGTGATCCGGGACAGGGAGGCGGCTACACCTTC. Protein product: CATSDPGQGGGYTF.

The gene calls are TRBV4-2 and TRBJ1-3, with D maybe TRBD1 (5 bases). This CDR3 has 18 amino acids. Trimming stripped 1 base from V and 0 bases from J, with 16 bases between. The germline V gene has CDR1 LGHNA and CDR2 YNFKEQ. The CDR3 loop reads CASSQAGGDTLSGNTIYF. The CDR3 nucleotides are TGTGCCAGCAGCCAAGCGGGGGGAGACACACTCTCTGGAAACACCATATATTTT.

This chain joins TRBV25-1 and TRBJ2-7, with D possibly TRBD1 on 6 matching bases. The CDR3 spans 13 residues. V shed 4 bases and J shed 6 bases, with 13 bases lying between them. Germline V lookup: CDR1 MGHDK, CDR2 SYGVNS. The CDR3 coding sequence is TGTGCCAGCAGTGTCGCGACAGGAGGCGAGCAGTACTTC. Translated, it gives CASSVATGGEQYF.